Presented here are 22 T cell receptor beta chains from one specimen sequenced in a study of blood T cell repertoires in COVID-19. Sequencing was performed with immunoSEQ multiplex PCR; in TCRdb, only in-frame clones are kept and a portion is missing. Of about 70,000 clones in the sample, more than 70% were seen once. Sequencing was carried out using peripheral blood. The receptors here all came from a man at least 80 years old with acute or convalescent COVID-19.

The gene calls are TRBV3-1 (or the pseudogene TRBV3-2) and TRBJ1-4, with unresolved D. The CDR3 has 12 residues. The germline CDR1 and CDR2 sequences are LGHDT and YNNKEL (reference sequence). The V gene lost 5 bases and the J gene lost 4 bases, with 5 bases spanning the gap. The DNA for the CDR3 is TGTGCCAGCAGCGGCCTTAATGAAAAACTGTTTTTT. Its protein is CASSGLNEKLFF.

This chain joins TRBV12-3 or TRBV12-4 and TRBJ2-7; no clear D gene. V lost 3 bases to trimming and J lost 2 bases, with 8 bases between them. CDR3 length: 13 amino acids. This chain's CDR3 is CASSFAVAYEQYF. Here the CDR3 DNA reads TGTGCCAGCAGTTTTGCGGTCGCCTACGAGCAGTACTTC.

The chain links TRBV27 to TRBJ1-2; D is possibly TRBD1 (5 bases). Germline V gives CDR1 MNHEY, CDR2 SMNVEV (reference sequence). The CDR3 length is 15 residues. Deletions cut 3 bases from V and 2 bases from J, with 13 bases between. CDR3 in DNA: TGTGCCAGCAGTTTCCGTGCAGGGTGGAACTATGGCTACACCTTC. Translated: CASSFRAGWNYGYTF.

The V call is TRBV9, the J call TRBJ2-1, with D possibly matching TRBD1 (6 bases). This CDR3 spans 14 amino acids. V dropped 6 bases and J dropped 6 bases, with 16 bases sitting between them. Germline-derived CDR1 and CDR2 are SGDLS and YYNGEE. CDR3 amino acids: CASTSTGGGNEQFF. The CDR3 DNA reads TGTGCCAGCACCTCGACAGGAGGAGGCAATGAGCAGTTCTTC.

The chain employs TRBV20-1 and TRBJ1-1; unclear D gene. Germline loops: CDR1 DFQATT, CDR2 SNEGSKA (reference sequence). The V end lost 4 bases, the J end lost 4 bases, and 7 bases lay between the germline ends. CDR3 length equals 11 residues. The CDR3 DNA is TGCAGTGCTACCGGGTTCACTGAAGCTTTCTTT. Its protein product is CSATGFTEAFF.

This clone was detected a few times. CDR3: CASSLFPIQGAGGRTEAFF. The CDR3 coding sequence is TGTGCCAGCAGTTTATTCCCAATACAGGGGGCGGGTGGGCGCACTGAAGCTTTCTTT. The V and J genes are TRBV27 and TRBJ1-1; 9 nucleotides match TRBD1. With 1 base clipped from V and 4 bases from J, the junction kept 16 bases outside the gene matches. Looked up from germline, CDR1 is MNHEY and CDR2 is SMNVEV (reference sequence). The CDR3 sequence is 19 residues long.

The genes are TRBV9 and TRBJ2-6; the D gene is possibly TRBD2 (6 bases). The CDR3 spans 17 residues. Germline loops: CDR1 SGDLS, CDR2 YYNGEE. With 0 bases removed from V and 0 bases from J, the gap between germline ends came to 10 bases. CDR3 residues: CASSVVGRLSGANVLTF. The DNA of the CDR3 is TGTGCCAGCAGCGTAGTTGGGAGGCTCTCTGGGGCCAACGTCCTGACTTTC. Full variable domain (missing parts from reference TRBV9 and TRBJ2-6): DSGVTQTPKHLITATGQRVTLRCSPRSGDLSVYWYQQSLDQGLQFLIQYYNGEERAKGNILERFSAQQFPDLHSELNLSSLELGDSALYFCASSVVGRLSGANVLTFGAGSRLTVL.

A single count supports this clone. The chain joins TRBV13 to TRBJ2-1, with no clear D. Germline-derived CDR1 and CDR2 are PRHDT and FYEKMQ (reference sequence). The germline V and J ends were trimmed by 6 bases and 3 bases, with 18 bases remaining between them. This CDR3 is 16 amino acids long. Written as DNA, the CDR3 is TGTGCCAGCAGACAGACCAACTCTCCCCTCTACAATGAGCAGTTCTTC. Translating gives CASRQTNSPLYNEQFF.

The chain is built from TRBV2 and TRBJ2-7; 11 bases fit TRBD1. The ends lost 9 bases at V and 8 bases at J; junction bases unmatched: 3. The CDR3 is made up of 11 amino acids. Germline V gives CDR1 SNHLY, CDR2 FYNNEI. The CDR3 region is CARGTGGKQYF. CDR3 DNA: TGTGCCAGGGGGACAGGGGGAAAGCAGTACTTC.

The chain employs TRBV5-1 and TRBJ2-7, with D perhaps matching TRBD1 (7 bases). Germline values: CDR1 SGHRS, CDR2 YFSETQ. The CDR3 runs 15 residues. V shed 0 bases and J shed 5 bases, with 15 bases lying between them. The CDR3, as DNA: TGCGCCAGCAGCTTGGAATTGACAGGGAGGAACGAGCAGTACTTC. Residues: CASSLELTGRNEQYF.

This rearrangement joins TRBV7-3 to TRBJ1-1, with D possibly TRBD1 on 6 matching bases. This CDR3 region has 15 residues. The V gene lost 1 base and the J gene lost 4 bases, with 13 bases spanning the gap. Germline values: CDR1 SGHTA, CDR2 FQGTGA. CDR3 DNA sequence: TGTGCCAGCAGCTTAATTGATGGGGGCAGCACTGAAGCTTTCTTT. It is translated as CASSLIDGGSTEAFF.

The rearrangement uses TRBV28 and TRBJ1-2, with D possibly being TRBD1 (5 bases). The V gene's germline CDR1 is MDHEN and CDR2 SYDVKM. V shed 1 base and J shed 2 bases, with 8 bases lying between them. The CDR3 spans 14 residues. Here the CDR3 reads CASSLFAGNYGYTF. The CDR3 DNA follows: TGTGCCAGCAGTTTATTCGCAGGGAACTATGGCTACACCTTC.

This chain connects TRBV5-6 to TRBJ2-3; the match to TRBD2 covers 14 bases. The germline gives CDR1 SGHDT, CDR2 YYEEEE. CDR3 length: 15 amino acids. The J segment lost 4 bases and the V segment lost 4 bases, leaving 2 bases of the junction unmatched. The CDR3 loop reads CASSRGLAGADTQYF. Written as DNA, the CDR3 is TGTGCCAGCAGCCGGGGACTAGCGGGGGCAGATACGCAGTATTTT. Complete variable domain (other parts from reference TRBV5-6 and TRBJ2-3): DAGVTQSPTHLIKTRGQQVTLRCSPKSGHDTVSWYQQALGQGPQFIFQYYEEEERQRGNFPDRFSGHQFPNYSSELNVNALLLGDSALYLCASSRGLAGADTQYFGPGTRLTVL.

In its sample, this clone was seen once. J is TRBJ2-3 and V is TRBV7-8; 8 bases align to TRBD2. The trim removed 3 bases at V and 1 base at J, leaving 3 bases unmatched. The germline CDR1 and CDR2 sequences are SGHVS and FQNEAQ. CDR3 length: 15 amino acids. CDR3 protein: CASSFLLAGTDTQYF. Written as DNA, the CDR3 is TGTGCCAGCAGCTTCCTACTAGCGGGCACAGATACGCAGTATTTT.

The genes are TRBV5-1 and TRBJ1-5; 9 nucleotides align to TRBD1. After removal of 3 bases from V and 2 bases from J, the junction contained 6 bases not matched to a gene. CDR3 size: 16 residues. Germline V gives CDR1 SGHRS, CDR2 YFSETQ. CDR3 protein: CASSWGGQGGNQPQHF. CDR3 nucleotides: TGCGCCAGCAGCTGGGGGGGACAGGGAGGCAATCAGCCCCAGCATTTT. Combining the CDR3 with reference TRBV5-1 and TRBJ1-5 gives the whole variable domain KAGVTQTPRYLIKTRGQQVTLSCSPISGHRSVSWYQQTPGQGLQFLFEYFSETQRNKGNFPGRFSGRQFSNSRSEMNVSTLELGDSALYLCASSWGGQGGNQPQHFGDGTRLSIL.

The table lists this clone with a few counts. The rearrangement links TRBV30 to TRBJ2-7, with D maybe TRBD1 (5 bases). The germline V gene encodes CDR1 GTSNPN and CDR2 SVGIG (reference sequence). The V end was cut by 0 bases, the J end by 5 bases, with 8 bases between. This CDR3 has 12 residues. For the CDR3, the DNA is TGTGCCTGGAGTGTACAAGGGGACGAGCAGTACTTC. Its translation: CAWSVQGDEQYF.

V and J are TRBV7-2 and TRBJ2-3; 10 nucleotides agree with TRBD2. V dropped 0 bases and J dropped 14; count of bases not matched to a gene: 5. The CDR3 sequence is 13 residues long. From germline, CDR1 is SGHTA and CDR2 FQGNSA. The CDR3 DNA reads as TGTGCCAGCAGCTTAGCGCTACTAGCGGGAAGGTATTTT. Its translation is CASSLALLAGRYF.

The V call is TRBV7-2, the J call TRBJ2-7; TRBD1 matches at 7 bases. V was clipped by 5 bases and J by 4 bases; unmatched bases: 8. The CDR3 is 14 residues long. Germline CDR1 is SGHTA and CDR2 is FQGNSA. The CDR3: CASSQDRSTYEQYF. In nucleotides, the CDR3 is TGTGCCAGCAGCCAGGACAGGTCCACTTACGAGCAGTACTTC. Full variable domain (remainder filled in from reference TRBV7-2 and TRBJ2-7): GAGVSQSPSNKVTEKGKDVELRCDPISGHTALYWYRQSLGQGLEFLIYFQGNSAPDKSGLPSDRFSAERTGGSVSTLTIQRTQQEDSAVYLCASSQDRSTYEQYFGPGTRLTVT.

The CDR3 sequence is CASRESQVYQETQYF. CDR3 DNA sequence: TGCGCCAGCAGAGAGTCCCAAGTGTACCAAGAGACCCAGTACTTC. The chain couples TRBV5-1 to TRBJ2-5, with D hard to call. This CDR3 has 15 amino acids. The germline V gene has CDR1 SGHRS and CDR2 YFSETQ. V was clipped by 5 bases and J by 0 bases, with 14 bases between them.

V usage is TRBV5-6 and J usage is TRBJ2-5; possibly TRBD2 for D (5 bases). V was pared by 3 bases and J by 5 bases, with 14 bases between. Germline CDR1 is SGHDT and CDR2 is YYEEEE. CDR3 length: 14 residues. The CDR3 sequence is CASSSDWAVETQYF. The CDR3 DNA follows: TGTGCCAGCAGCTCGGACTGGGCGGTGGAGACCCAGTACTTC.

V and J are TRBV7-3 and TRBJ1-2; 10 nucleotides match TRBD1. Trimming cost V 0 bases and J 6 bases; bases outside gene matches: 7. The V gene's germline CDR1 is SGHTA and CDR2 FQGTGA. The CDR3 length is 16 residues. CDR3 nucleotide sequence: TGTGCCAGCAGCTTAACGTTCTCGGACAGGGGGGATGGCTACACCTTC. Translating it yields CASSLTFSDRGDGYTF.

The chain uses TRBV4-3 and TRBJ2-7; D is ambiguous. In germline, CDR1 is LGHNA, CDR2 YSLEER. Trimming removed 4 bases from V and 3 bases from J, with 10 bases in between. CDR3 length: 13 amino acids. This CDR3 is CASSPSPGYEQYF. The CDR3 nucleotides are TGCGCCAGCAGCCCCAGCCCGGGCTACGAGCAGTACTTC.